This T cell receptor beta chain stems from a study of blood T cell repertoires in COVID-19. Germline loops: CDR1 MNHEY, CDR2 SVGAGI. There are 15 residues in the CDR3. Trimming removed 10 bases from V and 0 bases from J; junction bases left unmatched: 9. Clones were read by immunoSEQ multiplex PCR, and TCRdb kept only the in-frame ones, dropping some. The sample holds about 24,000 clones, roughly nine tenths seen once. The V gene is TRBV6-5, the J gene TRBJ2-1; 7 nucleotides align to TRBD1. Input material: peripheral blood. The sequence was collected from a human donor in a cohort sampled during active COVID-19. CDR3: CATKYRGISYNEQFF. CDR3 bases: TGTGCCACCAAATACAGGGGCATCTCCTACAATGAGCAGTTCTTC.